This T cell receptor (beta chain) emerged from a study of shared clonotypes between healthy human individuals. Study information: Per donor, three plates held CD4 naive cells, three held CD4 memory, two held CD8 naive and one held CD8 memory.

The V gene lost 8 bases and the J gene lost 6 bases, with 17 bases spanning the gap. Germline CDR1 and CDR2: SQVTM and ANQGSEA. The CDR3 has 13 residues. This clone was seen only once. The antigen is not known. Overall study findings and caveats: In contrast to clonotypes shared by all four donors, non-shared clonotypes had lower generation probabilities. Larger richness was generally estimated for naive than memory subsets.

The authors distributed each subset's genomic DNA evenly over several immunoSEQ plates. Repertoires were generated with immunoSEQ multiplex PCR, while TCRdb's copy carries only in-frame clones and drops some. The sample carries roughly 1,100,000 clones, more than 60% recorded once. The sequence was obtained from a man aged 18-30 years in good health. This chain joins TRBV29-1 and TRBJ2-1; the D gene is possibly TRBD2 (6 bases). Sequenced sample: memory CD4+ T cells sorted from blood. As to subset: CD45RA-negative fraction. The CDR3 region is CSTPGVSTNEQFF. CDR3 nucleotide sequence: TGCAGCACCCCGGGGGTGTCGACCAATGAGCAGTTCTTC.